The rows below give T cell receptor beta chains drawn from one sample of a study of cytomegalovirus exposure and HLA in healthy donors. Clones were read by immunoSEQ multiplex PCR, and TCRdb kept only the in-frame ones, dropping some. Of some 150,000 clones detected, 81% appear once; the ten largest clones hold roughly 5.2%. Sequenced material: PBMCs. All receptors come from a woman aged 18-35 years in good health and CMV-seropositive. CDR3s include the opening cysteine and the closing phenylalanine or tryptophan. D genes are given only for firm matches. Size values are once, few and many counts, or a class for expanded clones, and some rows have none.

j_call: TRBJ2-5
v_call: TRBV11-2
d_call: -
clone_size: -
cdr3_nt: TGTGCCAGCAGCCTCCTAACGGGGGAGACCCAGTACTTC
cdr3_aa: CASSLLTGETQYF

j_call: TRBJ1-2
v_call: TRBV5-1
d_call: TRBD1
clone_size: -
cdr3_nt: TGCGCCAGCAGCTTGGCCCGGGACAGGGGATATAACTATGGCTACACCTTC
cdr3_aa: CASSLARDRGYNYGYTF

j_call: TRBJ2-2
v_call: TRBV5-1
d_call: -
clone_size: few
cdr3_nt: TGCGCCAGCAGCTTGACATCAAATACAGAATTCGGGGAGCTGTTTTTT
cdr3_aa: CASSLTSNTEFGELFF

j_call: TRBJ2-1
v_call: TRBV2
d_call: TRBD2
clone_size: -
cdr3_nt: TGTGCCAGCAAGCTAGGAGCGGGGGGGCCCCATGAGCAGTTCTTC
cdr3_aa: CASKLGAGGPHEQFF

j_call: TRBJ2-7
v_call: TRBV10-1
d_call: -
clone_size: -
cdr3_nt: TGCGCCAGCAGTGCTTCGGGGGTCAACGAGCAGTACTTC
cdr3_aa: CASSASGVNEQYF

j_call: TRBJ2-5
v_call: TRBV5-4
d_call: TRBD2
clone_size: -
cdr3_nt: TGTGCCAGCAGCTTGCGCGGGAGGAACCCCCAAGAGACCCAGTACTTC
cdr3_aa: CASSLRGRNPQETQYF

j_call: TRBJ1-3
v_call: TRBV7-2
d_call: -
clone_size: -
cdr3_nt: TGTGCCAGCAGCGCGTCGGGGGGAAACACCATATATTTT
cdr3_aa: CASSASGGNTIYF

j_call: TRBJ1-2
v_call: TRBV6-5
d_call: TRBD1
clone_size: -
cdr3_nt: TGTGCCAGCAGTTACTCTGGACAGGGCGTCGATGGCTACACCTTC
cdr3_aa: CASSYSGQGVDGYTF

j_call: TRBJ2-5
v_call: TRBV5-4
d_call: -
clone_size: few
cdr3_nt: TGTGCCAGCGCACGGAGGGGGGGGGCCGGGGAGACCCAGTACTTC
cdr3_aa: CASARRGGAGETQYF

j_call: TRBJ1-2
v_call: TRBV7-8
d_call: TRBD1
clone_size: -
cdr3_nt: TGTGCCACAGTACCGATGAGGCTCCCGGACAGGTCTGATGGCTACACCTTC
cdr3_aa: CATVPMRLPDRSDGYTF

j_call: TRBJ2-6
v_call: TRBV27
d_call: -
clone_size: -
cdr3_nt: TGTGCCAGCAGAGTAGGGGGTTTTGGGGCCAACGTCCTGACTTTC
cdr3_aa: CASRVGGFGANVLTF

j_call: TRBJ2-5
v_call: TRBV9
d_call: TRBD1
clone_size: -
cdr3_nt: TGTGCCAGCAGCGTTTGGGACAGTCAAGAGACCCAGTACTTC
cdr3_aa: CASSVWDSQETQYF

j_call: TRBJ1-5
v_call: TRBV25-1
d_call: TRBD1
clone_size: few
cdr3_nt: TGTGCCAGCAGTAAGAAGACAGGGGATGGAAATCAGCCCCAGCATTTT
cdr3_aa: CASSKKTGDGNQPQHF

j_call: TRBJ2-7
v_call: TRBV5-1
d_call: -
clone_size: few
cdr3_nt: TGCGCCAGCAGCTGGGAGAGCAGGGGCTACGAGCAGTACTTC
cdr3_aa: CASSWESRGYEQYF

j_call: TRBJ1-1
v_call: TRBV29-1
d_call: -
clone_size: -
cdr3_nt: TGCAGCGTAAAGACAGACAACACTGAAGCTTTCTTT
cdr3_aa: CSVKTDNTEAFF

j_call: TRBJ1-5
v_call: TRBV4-3
d_call: TRBD1
clone_size: -
cdr3_nt: TGCGCCAGCAGCCGGTTACAGGGGGAGGATCAGCCCCAGCATTTT
cdr3_aa: CASSRLQGEDQPQHF

j_call: TRBJ1-5
v_call: TRBV2
d_call: TRBD1
clone_size: -
cdr3_nt: TGTGCCAGCAGTGGGGACAGGGGGCGCGGCAATCAGCCCCAGCATTTT
cdr3_aa: CASSGDRGRGNQPQHF

j_call: TRBJ2-2
v_call: TRBV7-2
d_call: TRBD1
clone_size: -
cdr3_nt: TGTGCCAGCAGCTTAGGGACAGGGAACACCGGGGAGCTGTTTTTT
cdr3_aa: CASSLGTGNTGELFF

j_call: TRBJ2-5
v_call: TRBV6-6
d_call: TRBD2
clone_size: once
cdr3_nt: TGTGCCACCCTAGCGGGGGTACAAGAGACCCAGTACTTC
cdr3_aa: CATLAGVQETQYF

j_call: TRBJ1-6
v_call: TRBV4-1
d_call: -
clone_size: -
cdr3_nt: TGCGCCAGCAGCCCGAACTACGGATATAATTCACCCCTCCACTTT
cdr3_aa: CASSPNYGYNSPLHF

j_call: TRBJ2-3
v_call: TRBV4-2
d_call: TRBD2
clone_size: -
cdr3_nt: TGTGCCAGCAGCCAAGATAAATCCCCCAATCGGGGGGGGCATCAAGATACGCAGTATTTT
cdr3_aa: CASSQDKSPNRGGHQDTQYF

j_call: TRBJ2-7
v_call: TRBV6-1
d_call: TRBD2
clone_size: -
cdr3_nt: TGTGCCAGCAGTGACGGACTAGCGGGGGGGAGCGAGCAGTACTTC
cdr3_aa: CASSDGLAGGSEQYF

j_call: TRBJ2-2
v_call: TRBV6-6
d_call: -
clone_size: -
cdr3_nt: TGTGCCAGCAGTTCTGGAGTGAACACCGGGGAGCTGTTTTTT
cdr3_aa: CASSSGVNTGELFF

j_call: TRBJ1-6
v_call: TRBV2
d_call: TRBD1
clone_size: -
cdr3_nt: TGTGCCAGCAGTTTTGAGGGACAGGGTGTTTCACCCCTCCACTTT
cdr3_aa: CASSFEGQGVSPLHF

j_call: TRBJ1-1
v_call: TRBV30
d_call: -
clone_size: few
cdr3_nt: TGTGCCTGGAGTCGGAGGACTATAGGCACTGAAGCTTTCTTT
cdr3_aa: CAWSRRTIGTEAFF

j_call: TRBJ1-6
v_call: TRBV5-4
d_call: -
clone_size: -
cdr3_nt: TGTGCCAGCAGCTTGGACAGGGTTTCACCCCTCCACTTT
cdr3_aa: CASSLDRVSPLHF

j_call: TRBJ1-1
v_call: TRBV18
d_call: -
clone_size: medium-sized
cdr3_nt: TGTGCCAGCTCAACGACAGAGAACACTGAAGCTTTCTTT
cdr3_aa: CASSTTENTEAFF

j_call: TRBJ1-1
v_call: TRBV4-3
d_call: -
clone_size: -
cdr3_nt: TGCGCCAGCAGCCAACAAATGAACACTGAAGCTTTCTTT
cdr3_aa: CASSQQMNTEAFF

j_call: TRBJ1-1
v_call: TRBV28
d_call: -
clone_size: -
cdr3_nt: TGTGCCAGCAGTTTTTATCTCCGCCTGAGCACTGAAGCTTTCTTT
cdr3_aa: CASSFYLRLSTEAFF

j_call: TRBJ1-3
v_call: TRBV4-2
d_call: -
clone_size: -
cdr3_nt: TGTGCCAGCAGCCAACCCGGGACTCTTAACTCTGGAAACACCATATATTTT
cdr3_aa: CASSQPGTLNSGNTIYF

j_call: TRBJ2-7
v_call: TRBV28
d_call: -
clone_size: -
cdr3_nt: TGTGCCAGCTTACGCCGGACTCCCCACGAGCAGTACTTC
cdr3_aa: CASLRRTPHEQYF

j_call: TRBJ2-7
v_call: TRBV10-3
d_call: TRBD1
clone_size: few
cdr3_nt: TGTGCCATCAGTGAGTCAGGGGACAGCTACGAGCAGTACTTC
cdr3_aa: CAISESGDSYEQYF

j_call: TRBJ2-7
v_call: TRBV5-4
d_call: -
clone_size: -
cdr3_nt: TGTGCCAGCAGCTTGAGGGGGTCATCATTCGAGCAGTACTTC
cdr3_aa: CASSLRGSSFEQYF

j_call: TRBJ1-6
v_call: TRBV11-2
d_call: TRBD1
clone_size: once
cdr3_nt: TGTGCCAGCAGCTCAGGTTCGGGGACAGGGGTTCCCCTCCACTTT
cdr3_aa: CASSSGSGTGVPLHF

j_call: TRBJ2-7
v_call: TRBV6-6
d_call: TRBD1
clone_size: -
cdr3_nt: TGTGCCACGGGACAGGGATTAAGGGAGCAGTACTTC
cdr3_aa: CATGQGLREQYF